This is a list of T cell receptor beta chains from one sample in a study of T cell repertoires in cytomegalovirus infection. TCRdb itself ran the reads through MiXCR, one entry per CDR3 protein. The table has fewer than 350,000 distinct CDR3 sequences, 9.5% seen once; the top ten hold roughly 4%. Sequenced input: PBMCs. These receptors were taken from a human donor in good health (CMV status not recorded). Some clones in this sample may be carry-over from other donors' samples. The CDR3 runs from the conserved cysteine through the conserved F or W. The order of the fields is D gene, clone size, V gene, J gene, CDR3 DNA, CDR3 protein. D genes are given only for firm matches. Where a row states a size, it is once, few, many or the class of an expanded clone; other rows omit it.

D gene: TRBD1; clone size: few; V gene: TRBV4-3; J gene: TRBJ2-4; CDR3 DNA: TGCGCCAGCAGCCAAGGAAGGATAACAGGGGCTTTTGGGAAAAACATTCCGTACTTC; CDR3 protein: CASSQGRITGAFGKNIPYF
D gene: TRBD2; clone size: .; V gene: TRBV20-1; J gene: TRBJ2-5; CDR3 DNA: TGCAGTGCTACGGGACTAGCGGAACATAAAGAGACCCAGTACTTC; CDR3 protein: CSATGLAEHKETQYF
D gene: TRBD1; clone size: once; V gene: TRBV7-6; J gene: TRBJ2-2; CDR3 DNA: TGTGCCAGCAGATCCCGGGACAGTAGAGAGACCGGGGAGCTGTTTTTT; CDR3 protein: CASRSRDSRETGELFF
D gene: TRBD1; clone size: .; V gene: TRBV2; J gene: TRBJ1-6; CDR3 DNA: TGTGCCAGCAGCGACAGGGTAAACTCCTATAATTCACCCCTCCACTTT; CDR3 protein: CASSDRVNSYNSPLHF
D gene: .; clone size: .; V gene: TRBV3-1; J gene: TRBJ2-3; CDR3 DNA: TGTGCCAGCAGCCGGACTCACACAGATACGCAGTATTTT; CDR3 protein: CASSRTHTDTQYF
D gene: .; clone size: few; V gene: TRBV12-3/TRBV12-4; J gene: TRBJ2-6; CDR3 DNA: TGTGCCAGCAGTTTCGCGGGCTCTGGGGCCAACGTCCTGACTTTC; CDR3 protein: CASSFAGSGANVLTF
D gene: TRBD2; clone size: .; V gene: TRBV2; J gene: TRBJ2-5; CDR3 DNA: TGTGCCAGCAGTGAACTAGCGGCAGGGTGGGCCCAGTACTTC; CDR3 protein: CASSELAAGWAQYF
D gene: .; clone size: many; V gene: TRBV7-2; J gene: TRBJ2-7; CDR3 DNA: TGTGCCAGCACCCCTATGACTCTCTCCTACGAGCAGTACTTC; CDR3 protein: CASTPMTLSYEQYF
D gene: .; clone size: few; V gene: TRBV20-1; J gene: TRBJ1-1; CDR3 DNA: TGCAGCTATCTCTTTAACACTGAAGCTTTCTTT; CDR3 protein: CSYLFNTEAFF
D gene: .; clone size: many; V gene: TRBV12-3/TRBV12-4; J gene: TRBJ2-1; CDR3 DNA: TGTGCCAGCAGTTTAAGGGTTGGGGCCAGGGAGCAGTTCTTC; CDR3 protein: CASSLRVGAREQFF
D gene: TRBD1; clone size: few; V gene: TRBV12-3/TRBV12-4; J gene: TRBJ1-2; CDR3 DNA: TGTGCCAGCAGTTTTGGGACAGGGAAATATGGCTACACCTTC; CDR3 protein: CASSFGTGKYGYTF
D gene: .; clone size: few; V gene: TRBV12-3/TRBV12-4; J gene: TRBJ2-1; CDR3 DNA: TGTGCCAGCAGCCGACGGGACAACTCCTACAATGAGCAGTTCTTC; CDR3 protein: CASSRRDNSYNEQFF
D gene: .; clone size: .; V gene: TRBV7-2; J gene: TRBJ2-1; CDR3 DNA: TGTGCCAGCAGCTTAGAAAAAAGCGGGTACAATGAGCAGTTCTTC; CDR3 protein: CASSLEKSGYNEQFF
D gene: TRBD1; clone size: .; V gene: TRBV28; J gene: TRBJ1-1; CDR3 DNA: TGTGCCAGCAGCCCTGGACAGGAGGACACTGAAGCTTTCTTT; CDR3 protein: CASSPGQEDTEAFF
D gene: .; clone size: .; V gene: TRBV28; J gene: TRBJ2-1; CDR3 DNA: TGTGCCAGCAGTAACCGACGTGAGCAGTTCTTC; CDR3 protein: CASSNRREQFF
D gene: .; clone size: few; V gene: TRBV12-5; J gene: TRBJ2-3; CDR3 DNA: TGTGCTAGTGGTGGAATCACAGATACGCAGTATTTT; CDR3 protein: CASGGITDTQYF
D gene: TRBD1; clone size: few; V gene: TRBV18; J gene: TRBJ1-5; CDR3 DNA: TGTGCCAGCTCACCAGGTCCTCGACAGGGGTCCCAGCATTTT; CDR3 protein: CASSPGPRQGSQHF
D gene: TRBD2; clone size: few; V gene: TRBV20-1; J gene: TRBJ2-5; CDR3 DNA: TGCAGTGCTACAAGTCCACTAGCGGTTCAAGAGACCCAGTACTTC; CDR3 protein: CSATSPLAVQETQYF
D gene: TRBD1; clone size: .; V gene: TRBV28; J gene: TRBJ1-2; CDR3 DNA: TGTGCCAGCAGTCCCGGGACAGGGGTTCAGGGTGGCTACACCTTC; CDR3 protein: CASSPGTGVQGGYTF
D gene: TRBD1; clone size: many; V gene: TRBV7-2; J gene: TRBJ1-2; CDR3 DNA: TGTGCCAGCAGCTCTCCGACAGGGTCGGGCTATGGCTACACCTTC; CDR3 protein: CASSSPTGSGYGYTF
D gene: .; clone size: many; V gene: TRBV7-2; J gene: TRBJ2-7; CDR3 DNA: TGTGCCAGCAGCTTATACACAGGGAAATCCCTCGAGCAGTACTTC; CDR3 protein: CASSLYTGKSLEQYF
D gene: TRBD1; clone size: few; V gene: TRBV5-5; J gene: TRBJ2-2; CDR3 DNA: TGTGCCAGCAGCCCAACCGGGACAGGGAGGACCGGGGAGCTGTTTTTT; CDR3 protein: CASSPTGTGRTGELFF
D gene: .; clone size: many; V gene: TRBV7-2; J gene: TRBJ2-2; CDR3 DNA: TGTGCCAGCAGCTTAGGGGCTAGCAAATACACCGGGGAGCTGTTTTTT; CDR3 protein: CASSLGASKYTGELFF
D gene: TRBD1; clone size: few; V gene: TRBV6-2/TRBV6-3; J gene: TRBJ1-1; CDR3 DNA: TGTGCCAGCAGGTCGACAGGGTATTGGACTGAAGCTTTCTTT; CDR3 protein: CASRSTGYWTEAFF
D gene: .; clone size: .; V gene: TRBV3-1; J gene: TRBJ1-4; CDR3 DNA: TGTGCCAGCAGCCAACAGGGGTTCGCAAAACTGTTTTTT; CDR3 protein: CASSQQGFAKLFF
D gene: .; clone size: many; V gene: TRBV7-8; J gene: TRBJ1-1; CDR3 DNA: TGTGCCAGCAGACGTATTGGGGGTGTGGACACTGAAGCTTTCTTT; CDR3 protein: CASRRIGGVDTEAFF
D gene: .; clone size: .; V gene: TRBV28; J gene: TRBJ2-3; CDR3 DNA: TGTGCCAGCAGTTTACCTAATCGCCTCAGGGCAGTGAGCACAGATACGCAGTATTTT; CDR3 protein: CASSLPNRLRAVSTDTQYF
D gene: .; clone size: few; V gene: TRBV6-5; J gene: TRBJ1-1; CDR3 DNA: TGTGCCAGCAGTTATGGGGCGGGACTGGGAACTGAAGCTTTCTTT; CDR3 protein: CASSYGAGLGTEAFF
D gene: .; clone size: many; V gene: TRBV19; J gene: TRBJ1-4; CDR3 DNA: TGTGCCAGTAGTAATACGGGACGGCTTGCAACTAATGAAAAACTGTTTTTT; CDR3 protein: CASSNTGRLATNEKLFF
D gene: .; clone size: many; V gene: TRBV28; J gene: TRBJ1-2; CDR3 DNA: TGTGCCAGCAAATTGGAGTACAGGGAAGGCTATGGCTACACCTTC; CDR3 protein: CASKLEYREGYGYTF
D gene: .; clone size: many; V gene: TRBV11-2; J gene: TRBJ2-1; CDR3 DNA: TGTGCCAGCAGCCTTTGGACTGACTACAATGAGCAGTTCTTC; CDR3 protein: CASSLWTDYNEQFF
D gene: .; clone size: many; V gene: TRBV7-8; J gene: TRBJ2-3; CDR3 DNA: TGTGCCAGCACCCCTCGCCGACTAGGCGCAGATACGCAGTATTTT; CDR3 protein: CASTPRRLGADTQYF
D gene: .; clone size: .; V gene: TRBV6-5; J gene: TRBJ1-4; CDR3 DNA: TGTGCCAGCAGTCAGCCGGCGCGTGAAAAACTGTTTTTT; CDR3 protein: CASSQPAREKLFF
D gene: TRBD2; clone size: many; V gene: TRBV11-2; J gene: TRBJ2-1; CDR3 DNA: TGTGCCAGCAGCCGTGAGCGGGGGGGCCACAATGAGCAGTTCTTC; CDR3 protein: CASSRERGGHNEQFF
D gene: .; clone size: few; V gene: TRBV6-2/TRBV6-3; J gene: TRBJ1-2; CDR3 DNA: TGTGCCAGCAGAGGAACAGGGATCGGGATAGGTGGCTACACCTTC; CDR3 protein: CASRGTGIGIGGYTF
D gene: TRBD1; clone size: many; V gene: TRBV7-2; J gene: TRBJ1-4; CDR3 DNA: TGTGCCAGCAGCCATAGGACAGGGCGGGGTGAAAAACTGTTTTTT; CDR3 protein: CASSHRTGRGEKLFF
D gene: TRBD2; clone size: few; V gene: TRBV12-5; J gene: TRBJ2-1; CDR3 DNA: TGTGCTAGTGGTTTGGTTGGGACTAGCGGGAGAGGTGAGCAGTTCTTC; CDR3 protein: CASGLVGTSGRGEQFF
D gene: .; clone size: many; V gene: TRBV6-1; J gene: TRBJ1-1; CDR3 DNA: TGTGCCAGCAGTTCGACAGGACTGAACACTGAAGCTTTCTTT; CDR3 protein: CASSSTGLNTEAFF
D gene: TRBD1; clone size: many; V gene: TRBV14; J gene: TRBJ2-4; CDR3 DNA: TGTGCCAGCAGCCTCGGACAGGGGCTAGCCAAAAACATTCAGTACTTC; CDR3 protein: CASSLGQGLAKNIQYF
D gene: TRBD2; clone size: many; V gene: TRBV20-1; J gene: TRBJ2-1; CDR3 DNA: TGCAGTGCTAGAGATGCTGCGGGGGGAACCTACAATGAGCAGTTCTTC; CDR3 protein: CSARDAAGGTYNEQFF
D gene: .; clone size: many; V gene: TRBV7-9; J gene: TRBJ2-5; CDR3 DNA: TGTGCCAGCAGCCCACCTTACTGGGGCCGAGAGACCCAGTACTTC; CDR3 protein: CASSPPYWGRETQYF